This passage covers 9 T cell receptor beta chains from one sample sequenced in a study of radiation and T cells in renal cell carcinoma (dated by TCRdb to between 2020 and 2021). The library was generated by the immunoSEQ multiplex PCR assay. TCRdb took this table from immuneACCESS and kept in-frame rearrangements with V and J called. Such tables lack part of the clones; where checked against another copy, unresolved V genes explain under half of the gap, and the rest is unexplained. The sample table shows about 88,000 clones, and approximately 86% are seen once. The ten most abundant clones make up 7.5% to 8.5% of the sample. In the paper's terms, the time point label means: baseline pretreatment blood. This sample's treatment or condition label indicates: 15 Gy SBRT to primary tumor, nephrectomy 4 weeks later. Sequencing used blood, obtained from a patient whose treatment included radiotherapy and nephrectomy. The receptors here all came from a man aged 50 or older with renal cell carcinoma.

This clone was detected once. The chain recombines TRBV7-2 with TRBJ1-1, with 8 bases lining up with TRBD1. CDR1 is SGHTA, CDR2 FQGNSA, per germline. The CDR3 runs to 16 residues. J lost 2 bases, V lost 3 bases, and 8 bases had no gene match. The CDR3: CASSFWTGQLNTEAFF. The CDR3 DNA follows: TGTGCCAGCAGCTTTTGGACAGGGCAGTTAAACACTGAAGCTTTCTTT.

This sequence joins TRBV29-1 and TRBJ2-1, with TRBD2 matching 12 bases. The trim removed 1 base at V and 9 bases at J, leaving 7 bases unmatched. Germline loops: CDR1 SQVTM, CDR2 ANQGSEA. There are 15 residues in the CDR3. This chain's CDR3 is CSVEGGTSGLVEQFF. The DNA for the CDR3 is TGCAGCGTTGAAGGGGGGACTAGCGGGCTCGTTGAGCAGTTCTTC.

With respect to this clone: Relative to the germline gene, one junction end is altered; a read error may explain this. Distinct nucleotide sequences in the sample also encode this CDR3. The chain uses TRBV19 and TRBJ1-5, with TRBD1 identical over 11 bases. Germline V gene data show CDR1 as LNHDA and CDR2 as SQIVND (reference sequence). The CDR3 has 14 amino acids. The CDR3 DNA follows: TGTGCCAGTATGGACAGGGGGCTTAGTCAGCCTCAGCATTTT. As protein: CASMDRGLSQPQHF.

This sequence joins TRBV28 and TRBJ2-7, with 12 bases matching TRBD2. Germline trimming cut 6 bases from V and 6 bases from J; bases unmatched to any gene: 9. CDR1 is MDHEN, CDR2 SYDVKM, per germline. This CDR3 comprises 15 residues. CDR3 in DNA: TGTGCCAGCAGAGCGACTAGCGGGAGAATATCCGAGCAGTACTTC. Residues: CASRATSGRISEQYF.

V and J are TRBV7-2 and TRBJ2-1; 11 bases are a match to TRBD2. V gave up 3 bases and J gave up 6 bases; unmatched junction bases: 4. Germline CDR1 reads SGHTA; CDR2 reads FQGNSA. This CDR3 region has 15 residues. The CDR3 sequence is CASSFSGGAINEQFF. The CDR3 nucleotides read TGTGCCAGCAGCTTTAGCGGGGGGGCTATCAATGAGCAGTTCTTC.

The J gene is TRBJ2-1, the V gene TRBV18, with TRBD1 identical over 7 bases. The J segment lost 6 bases and the V segment lost 3 bases, leaving 5 bases of the junction unmatched. Germline V gene lookup returns CDR1 KGHSH and CDR2 LQKENI. This CDR3 is built from 14 residues. CDR3 sequence: CASSPRGLTNEQFF. CDR3 DNA sequence: TGTGCCAGCTCACCGAGGGGGCTAACCAATGAGCAGTTCTTC.

The rearrangement uses TRBV28 and TRBJ1-3; D may be TRBD1 (5 bases). Germline lookup yields CDR1 MDHEN and CDR2 SYDVKM. The CDR3 is 16 amino acids. Trimming removed 5 bases at V and 1 base at J, with 15 bases between. In DNA, the CDR3 is TGTGCCAGCAGTCCCCCCGGGACGGAATCTGGAAACACCATATATTTT. This encodes CASSPPGTESGNTIYF. Full variable domain (missing parts from reference TRBV28 and TRBJ1-3): DVKVTQSSRYLVKRTGEKVFLECVQDMDHENMFWYRQDPGLGLRLIYFSYDVKMKEKGDIPEGYSVSREKKERFSLILESASTNQTSMYLCASSPPGTESGNTIYFGEGSWLTVV.

V and J are TRBV5-1 and TRBJ1-2; maybe TRBD1 (5 bases). CDR1 is SGHRS, CDR2 YFSETQ, per germline. Trimming left V 5 bases short and J 0 bases short, with 8 bases between. This CDR3 is 13 amino acids long. The CDR3 protein is CASRMTANYGYTF. CDR3 DNA: TGCGCCAGCAGAATGACAGCTAACTATGGCTACACCTTC.

The V and J genes are TRBV5-1 and TRBJ2-7; TRBD1 matches 7 bases. The V gene end was trimmed by 2 bases and the J gene end by 3 bases; junction bases not matched to a gene: 5. The CDR3 covers 14 residues. The germline CDR1 and CDR2 sequences are SGHRS and YFSETQ. The CDR3 sequence is CASSLGTVGYEQYF. As DNA, the CDR3 is TGCGCCAGCAGCTTAGGGACAGTCGGCTACGAGCAGTACTTC.